Listed below are T cell receptor beta chains from one sample, sequenced in a study of regulatory T cells in long-lasting Graves disease. TCRdb passed the multiplex PCR reads through MiXCR, listing each CDR3 protein once. Here the sample spans around 400,000 distinct CDR3 sequences, around 16% being singletons. Here the sequenced sample was peripheral blood mononuclear cells (PBMCs), taken at new diagnosis, from a patient treated with antithyroid drugs. These receptors were collected from a female donor with Graves disease. Each CDR3 is given with its conserved first and last residue. A D gene is named only where the DNA matches it firmly. The size field is filled for only some rows; it gives once, few, many or a size class.

j_call: TRBJ1-1
d_call: -
v_call: TRBV7-9
clone_size: many
cdr3_aa: CASSPMGESTEAFF
cdr3_nt: TGTGCCAGCAGCCCGATGGGAGAGAGCACTGAAGCTTTCTTT

j_call: TRBJ2-2
d_call: TRBD2
v_call: TRBV24-1
clone_size: few
cdr3_aa: CATGRGIGELFF
cdr3_nt: TGTGCCACCGGGCGGGGGATCGGGGAGCTGTTTTTT

j_call: TRBJ2-5
d_call: TRBD1
v_call: TRBV6-5
clone_size: many
cdr3_aa: CASSFFRGTEETQYF
cdr3_nt: TGTGCCAGCAGTTTTTTCAGGGGGACCGAAGAGACCCAGTACTTC

j_call: TRBJ1-5
d_call: TRBD1
v_call: TRBV20-1
clone_size: -
cdr3_aa: CSAYRGSNQPQHF
cdr3_nt: TGCAGTGCTTACAGGGGTAGCAATCAGCCCCAGCATTTT

j_call: TRBJ1-4
d_call: TRBD1
v_call: TRBV25-1
clone_size: many
cdr3_aa: CASTPSGLRTGNEKLFF
cdr3_nt: TGTGCCAGCACCCCCTCGGGGTTGAGGACAGGGAATGAAAAACTGTTTTTT

j_call: TRBJ2-3
d_call: -
v_call: TRBV29-1
clone_size: many
cdr3_aa: CSVEDRGRGQDTQYF
cdr3_nt: TGCAGCGTTGAAGATCGGGGGCGGGGTCAAGATACGCAGTATTTT

j_call: TRBJ1-1
d_call: -
v_call: TRBV6-1
clone_size: many
cdr3_aa: CASSQSRSTEAFF
cdr3_nt: TGTGCCAGCAGTCAGTCACGGAGCACTGAAGCTTTCTTT

j_call: TRBJ2-1
d_call: TRBD2
v_call: TRBV20-1
clone_size: many
cdr3_aa: CSARVPREGNNEQFF
cdr3_nt: TGCAGTGCTAGAGTCCCGCGGGAGGGGAACAATGAGCAGTTCTTC

j_call: TRBJ2-2
d_call: TRBD1
v_call: TRBV30
clone_size: many
cdr3_aa: CARRQGANTGELFF
cdr3_nt: TGTGCCAGAAGACAGGGGGCGAACACCGGGGAGCTGTTTTTT

j_call: TRBJ1-1
d_call: -
v_call: TRBV7-3
clone_size: many
cdr3_aa: CASSPNRNTEAFF
cdr3_nt: TGTGCCAGCAGCCCTAACAGGAACACTGAAGCTTTCTTT

j_call: TRBJ1-1
d_call: -
v_call: TRBV27
clone_size: many
cdr3_aa: CASSLLPDRGTEAFF
cdr3_nt: TGTGCCAGCAGTTTATTACCGGACCGCGGCACCGAAGCTTTCTTT

j_call: TRBJ1-6
d_call: TRBD1
v_call: TRBV20-1
clone_size: many
cdr3_aa: CSARGQGESSPLHF
cdr3_nt: TGCAGTGCTAGAGGACAGGGTGAGAGTTCACCCCTCCACTTT